The 16 T cell receptor beta chains below come from one sample, sequenced in a study of cytomegalovirus exposure and HLA in healthy donors. Use of 60 Vbeta and 13 Jbeta primers characterized the PCR. Assay: immunoSEQ multiplex PCR; the TCRdb copy retains only in-frame clones and omits some. The sample lists roughly 100,000 clones, around 66% occurring once. Input material: PBMCs. The receptors were gathered from a woman aged 45 to 65 in good health and CMV-seronegative.

The chain links TRBV5-1 to TRBJ2-5; possible D gene TRBD2, 5 bases. This CDR3 contains 14 residues. The germline V gene encodes CDR1 SGHRS and CDR2 YFSETQ. V shed 0 bases and J shed 2 bases, with 8 bases lying between them. This chain's CDR3 is CASSLAGRQETQYF. As DNA, the CDR3 is TGCGCCAGCAGCTTGGCGGGGAGACAAGAGACCCAGTACTTC.

The chain couples TRBV7-9 to TRBJ2-5; 12 bases are a match to TRBD2. Germline-derived CDR1 and CDR2 are SEHNR and FQNEAQ (reference sequence). The V and J ends lost 4 bases and 5 bases, in that order; junction bases with no gene match: 5. This CDR3 is built from 15 residues. DNA for the CDR3: TGTGCCAGCAGCTCTAGCGGGGGGGCCGGGGAGACCCAGTACTTC. Translation: CASSSSGGAGETQYF.

This clone was detected only once. J is TRBJ1-1 and V is TRBV18, with D unclear. The length of the CDR3 is 14 residues. Germline loops: CDR1 KGHSH, CDR2 LQKENI. Trimming left V 8 bases short and J 5 bases short, with 18 bases between. This CDR3 reads CASTSEVVGTEAFF. CDR3 DNA: TGTGCCAGCACCTCAGAGGTCGTTGGAACTGAAGCTTTCTTT.

The chain has TRBV5-4 and TRBJ1-6; D perhaps matches TRBD1 (5 bases). Trimming shortened V by 5 bases and J by 10 bases, and 16 bases separated the two germline ends. CDR1 is SGHNT, CDR2 YYREEE, per germline (reference sequence). This CDR3 is 14 amino acids long. As DNA, the CDR3 is TGTGCCAGCAGATCGTGGGGGGAGAGCTCACCCCTCCACTTT. Translation gives CASRSWGESSPLHF.

The J gene is TRBJ1-1, the V gene TRBV15, with D hard to call. The CDR3 length is 15 residues. V was clipped by 1 base and J by 0 bases, with 9 bases between them. The germline CDR1 and CDR2 sequences are LNHNV and YYDKDF (reference sequence). The CDR3 DNA follows: TGTGCCACCAGCAGAGGGGGAGGACTGAACACTGAAGCTTTCTTT. Translated: CATSRGGGLNTEAFF.

The V gene is TRBV6-5, the J gene TRBJ2-5; 7 bases fit TRBD1. CDR3 length: 15 residues. Per germline, CDR1 MNHEY and CDR2 SVGAGI. Trimming cost V 5 bases and J 4 bases; bases outside gene matches: 10. CDR3 amino acids: CASSPGTVGAETQYF. In DNA form, the CDR3 reads TGTGCCAGCAGTCCTGGGACAGTCGGGGCAGAGACCCAGTACTTC.

The chain is built from TRBV6-5 and TRBJ1-5, with 10 bases fitting TRBD1. The CDR3 loop spans 15 amino acids. Unmatched junction bases numbered 4, after V lost 6 bases and J lost 2 bases. CDR1 is MNHEY and CDR2 is SVGAGI in the germline V gene. The CDR3 is CASSLGQGGNQPQHF. In DNA, the CDR3 is TGTGCCAGCAGCCTAGGACAGGGGGGCAATCAGCCCCAGCATTTT.

The chain employs TRBV7-2 and TRBJ2-1, with a tentative D call TRBD2 (6 bases). Deletions cut 4 bases from V and 11 bases from J, with 12 bases between. Germline V gives CDR1 SGHTA, CDR2 FQGNSA. This CDR3 has 12 residues. The CDR3 region has the DNA TGTGCCAGCAGCTCAAGCCGGACTAAGCAGTTCTTC. Translating gives CASSSSRTKQFF.

The chain joins TRBV27 to TRBJ2-3, with D possibly TRBD2 on 5 matching bases. Germline V gene data show CDR1 as MNHEY and CDR2 as SMNVEV (reference sequence). V dropped 6 bases and J dropped 2 bases, with 12 bases sitting between them. The CDR3 sequence is 14 residues long. The CDR3 is CASREAVNTDTQYF. The DNA of the CDR3 is TGTGCCAGCAGGGAAGCGGTGAACACAGATACGCAGTATTTT.

Here the CDR3 DNA reads TGTGCCAGCAGTGAATCAGGGTTGGAGACCCAGTACTTC. It yields the protein CASSESGLETQYF. The chain recombines TRBV6-1 with TRBJ2-5; D perhaps matches TRBD1 (5 bases). This CDR3 region has 13 residues. Trimming left V 2 bases short and J 5 bases short, with 9 bases between. From germline, CDR1 is MNHNS and CDR2 SASEGT.

V usage is TRBV29-1 and J usage is TRBJ2-7; D is unclear. Germline assignment: CDR1 SQVTM and CDR2 ANQGSEA. Trimming shortened V by 7 bases and J by 2 bases, and 9 bases separated the two germline ends. This CDR3 contains 11 residues. CDR3 residues: CSALEAYEQYF. Here the CDR3 DNA reads TGCAGCGCCCTCGAGGCCTACGAGCAGTACTTC.

The gene calls are TRBV13 and TRBJ1-6; 8 bases fit TRBD1. Germline V lookup: CDR1 PRHDT, CDR2 FYEKMQ (reference sequence). The CDR3 runs to 17 residues. The V segment lost 6 bases and the J segment 5 bases; nucleotides outside the gene matches: 12. For the CDR3, the DNA is TGTGCCAGCAGAGCCTTCTCCGGGGGACAGGATAATTCACCCCTCCACTTT. Protein sequence: CASRAFSGGQDNSPLHF.

In this sample, this clone turned up a few times. Other DNA sequences in this sample translate to the same CDR3. V is TRBV4-1 and J is TRBJ1-1; possibly TRBD1 for D (6 bases). Trimming left V 1 base short and J 4 bases short, with 7 bases between. This CDR3 contains 13 residues. The germline CDR1 and CDR2 sequences are MGHRA and YSYEKL. The CDR3 protein is CASSQVGGTEAFF. The CDR3 DNA reads TGCGCCAGCAGCCAAGTAGGGGGCACTGAAGCTTTCTTT.

The chain recombines TRBV28 with TRBJ1-6; D gene ambiguous. Trimming shortened V by 6 bases and J by 10 bases, and 22 bases separated the two germline ends. This CDR3 spans 16 amino acids. CDR1 MDHEN and CDR2 SYDVKM come from the germline V gene. CDR3 sequence: CASSGLHSVLKSPLHF. The CDR3 DNA is TGTGCCAGCAGCGGTCTTCATTCGGTCTTAAAGTCACCCCTCCACTTT.

The chain joins TRBV4-2 to TRBJ2-3, with 9 bases that match TRBD2. In germline, CDR1 is LGHNA, CDR2 YNFKEQ. J lost 8 bases, V lost 1 base, and 10 bases had no gene match. The CDR3 runs 16 residues. This chain's CDR3 is CASSQVAEAGGATQYF. CDR3 DNA sequence: TGTGCCAGCAGCCAAGTCGCAGAAGCGGGAGGTGCTACGCAGTATTTT.

The V call is TRBV5-1, the J call TRBJ2-5; D is perhaps TRBD1 (6 bases). V dropped 4 bases and J dropped 2 bases, with 15 bases sitting between them. Germline V CDR1 and CDR2: SGHRS, YFSETQ. The CDR3 runs to 15 residues. The CDR3 is CASSLLGTPQETQYF. CDR3 nucleotide sequence: TGCGCCAGCAGCCTCCTGGGGACACCGCAAGAGACCCAGTACTTC.